The entry below gives a single T cell receptor (beta chain) sequence along with its context. Other nucleotide sequences in the sample specify the same CDR3. There are 11 residues in the CDR3. The V gene's germline CDR1 is SEHNR and CDR2 FQNEAQ (reference sequence). V was clipped by 5 bases and J by 4 bases, with 6 bases between them. The PCR employed 60 Vbeta primers together with 13 Jbeta primers. Clones were sequenced by immunoSEQ multiplex PCR, and TCRdb holds only the in-frame ones, with some missing. The sample shows about 98,000 clones, about four fifths of them seen only once. The data belong to a study of cytomegalovirus exposure and HLA in healthy donors.

The clonotype comes from a human donor in good health. This rearrangement joins TRBV7-9 to TRBJ2-7; D not resolved. Material: PBMCs. CDR3 in DNA: TGTGCCAGCAGCCCCTCTTACGAGCAGTACTTC. Translating it yields CASSPSYEQYF.